This TCR beta chain was sequenced in a study of control samples from healthy donors and cancer patients. Looked up from germline, CDR1 is MNHEY and CDR2 is SVGAGI. The CDR3 totals 13 residues. V lost 8 bases to trimming and J lost 6 bases, with 17 bases between them. TCRdb's table, derived via immunoSEQ multiplex PCR, lists solely in-frame clones and lacks some. Seen here are 100,000 to 150,000 clones, 80% to 95% observed once, and the top ten hold about 2.7%. Sequences were obtained from blood. V usage is TRBV6-5 and J usage is TRBJ2-7, with D perhaps TRBD1 or TRBD2 (5 bases each). This TCR came from a man aged 35 to 55 in good health. The CDR3 here is CASGAGSPLEQYF. Written as DNA, the CDR3 is TGTGCCAGCGGGGCAGGGAGTCCACTCGAGCAGTACTTC.